This T cell receptor (beta chain) was identified in a study of T cell responses to AZD1222 COVID-19 vaccine. The wider study: Second doses that came at about 4 or about 12 weeks were put together.

A remark on this clone: Antigen: not known.

Study-level points and caveats: Only a handful of people who got AZD1222 tested seropositive at baseline. In a largely white British group with more females than males, clonal diversity was possibly underestimated. Spike-specific TCR breadth and depth were elevated following two AZD1222 doses.

The CDR3 has 13 residues. Germline values: CDR1 MNHEY, CDR2 SVGAGI. Unmatched junction bases numbered 2, after V lost 5 bases and J lost 5 bases. This table comes from immunoSEQ multiplex PCR, and its TCRdb copy is limited to in-frame clones, with some not included. The repertoire holds under 130,000 clones, about 90% seen once, with about 5% in the top ten. Sample: peripheral blood, taken on day 0 of AZD1222 vaccination. The sequence was collected from an adult in good health. The chain links TRBV6-5 to TRBJ1-2; 10 bases are shared with TRBD1. In DNA, the CDR3 is TGTGCCAGCAGTCGACAGGGGGCATATGGCTACACCTTC. It translates to CASSRQGAYGYTF.